This TCR beta chain was sequenced in a study of cytomegalovirus exposure and HLA in healthy donors. The study, taken as a whole, reports: Earlier results showed most TCR beta V segments being productive about 90% or about 30% of the time. CMV serostatus stood as the only immune exposure information on hand. Trimming of TCR beta V- and J-genes showed a link, identified in a later analysis, to a missense DCLRE1C variant.

Turning to this clone: The antigen remains unidentified.

Germline-derived CDR1 and CDR2 are SEHNR and FQNEAQ (reference sequence). Trimming stripped 0 bases from V and 3 bases from J, with 9 bases between. The CDR3 has 15 amino acids. PCR was performed using 60 Vbeta and 13 Jbeta primers. TCRdb's copy holds only in-frame clones and misses some; the assay was immunoSEQ multiplex PCR. The sample includes tens of thousands of clones, about two thirds of them seen just once. The chain carries TRBV7-9 and TRBJ1-5; the D gene is possibly TRBD1 (5 bases). This TCR came from a woman between 50 and 59 years old in good health and CMV-seropositive. Material for sequencing was PBMCs. DNA of the CDR3: TGTGCCAGCAGCTTAGCCGGCAGGGACAATCAGCCCCAGCATTTT. Translation gives CASSLAGRDNQPQHF.